The TCR beta chain under discussion was sequenced for a study of CD8+CD57+ T cells in acquired aplastic anemia. Points on this clonotype: The junction differs from germline at one of its ends, possibly a read error.

It was patients with CD8+CD57+ cell expansion by flow cytometry who were chosen for sequencing. For CDR3 and TCR beta VDJ profiling, genomic DNA was the template used. TCRdb reprocessed the reads via MiXCR and lists one record per CDR3 protein. This table holds approximately 130,000 distinct CDR3 sequences, roughly 40% found once. The CDR3 has 18 amino acids. Germline V gene sequence: CDR1 ENHRY, CDR2 SYGVKD. Sequencing input: sorted CD4+, CD8+, or CD8+CD57+ T cells (not recorded which) from PBMCs. The receptor was derived from a human donor with aplastic anemia. The chain combines TRBV10-3 with TRBJ2-5; 10 positions match TRBD1. The CDR3 bases are TGTGCCAGCAGTTACAAGGACAGGGGGGGAATTGGCCAAGAGACCCAGTACTTC. It is translated as CASSYKDRGGIGQETQYF.